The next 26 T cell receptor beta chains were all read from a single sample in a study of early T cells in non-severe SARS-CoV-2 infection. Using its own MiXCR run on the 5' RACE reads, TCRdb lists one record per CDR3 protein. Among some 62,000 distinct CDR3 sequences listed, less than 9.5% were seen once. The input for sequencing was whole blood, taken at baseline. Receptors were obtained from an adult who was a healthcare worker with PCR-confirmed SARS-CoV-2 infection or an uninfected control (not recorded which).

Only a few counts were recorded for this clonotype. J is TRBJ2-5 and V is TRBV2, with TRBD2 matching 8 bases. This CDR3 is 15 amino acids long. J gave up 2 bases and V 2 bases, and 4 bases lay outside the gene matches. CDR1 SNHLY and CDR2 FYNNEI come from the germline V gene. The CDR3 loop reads CASSEQAGEQETQYF. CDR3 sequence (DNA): TGTGCCAGCAGTGAACAAGCGGGGGAACAAGAGACCCAGTACTTC.

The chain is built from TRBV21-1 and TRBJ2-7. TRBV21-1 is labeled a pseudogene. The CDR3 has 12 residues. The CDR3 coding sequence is TGTGCCAGCAGCAATCGGGGATACGAGCAGTACTTC. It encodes CASSNRGYEQYF.

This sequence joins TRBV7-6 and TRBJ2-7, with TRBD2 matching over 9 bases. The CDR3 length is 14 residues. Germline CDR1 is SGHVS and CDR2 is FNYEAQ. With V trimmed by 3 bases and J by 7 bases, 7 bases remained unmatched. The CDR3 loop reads CASSFLAGGREQYF. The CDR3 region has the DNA TGTGCCAGCAGCTTTCTTGCGGGAGGGAGGGAGCAGTACTTC.

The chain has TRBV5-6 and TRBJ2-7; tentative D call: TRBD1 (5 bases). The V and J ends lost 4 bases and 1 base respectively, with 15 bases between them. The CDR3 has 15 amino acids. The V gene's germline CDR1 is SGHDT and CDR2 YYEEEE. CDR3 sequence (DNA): TGTGCCAGCAGCCCTCCCAGACAGAGATCCTACGAGCAGTACTTC. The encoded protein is CASSPPRQRSYEQYF. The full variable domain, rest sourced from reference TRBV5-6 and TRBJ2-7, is DAGVTQSPTHLIKTRGQQVTLRCSPKSGHDTVSWYQQALGQGPQFIFQYYEEEERQRGNFPDRFSGHQFPNYSSELNVNALLLGDSALYLCASSPPRQRSYEQYFGPGTRLTVT.

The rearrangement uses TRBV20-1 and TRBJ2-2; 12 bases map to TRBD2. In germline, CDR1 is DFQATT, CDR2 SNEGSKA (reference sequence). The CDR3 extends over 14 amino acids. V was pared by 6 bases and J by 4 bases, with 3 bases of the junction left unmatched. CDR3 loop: CSARLAGATGELFF. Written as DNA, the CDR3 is TGCAGTGCCAGACTAGCGGGAGCCACCGGGGAGCTGTTTTTT.

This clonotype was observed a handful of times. In DNA form, the CDR3 reads TGTGCCACCAAGCGGAGTCGGGACAGTGACCCTTATGGCTACACCTTC. It encodes CATKRSRDSDPYGYTF. The chain is built from TRBV15 and TRBJ1-2, with 7 bases aligning to TRBD1. V trimming: 7 bases; J trimming: 5 bases; junction bases outside the gene matches: 16. Germline values: CDR1 LNHNV, CDR2 YYDKDF (reference sequence). The CDR3 contains 16 residues.

The CDR3 DNA follows: TGTGCCAGCAGCCAGGGAATGACTAGCGGGGCGTTTTCCCTTAGGGCAGATACGCAGTATTTT. Encoded protein: CASSQGMTSGAFSLRADTQYF. The rearrangement joins TRBV4-2 to TRBJ2-3; TRBD2 agrees at 11 bases. Germline trimming cut 3 bases from V and 4 bases from J; bases unmatched to any gene: 21. Germline CDR1 is LGHNA and CDR2 is YNFKEQ. The CDR3 covers 21 residues.

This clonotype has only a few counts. CDR3 DNA: TGTGCCATCAGTGCAACAGGGGGCGGTTCACCCCTCCACTTT. It codes for CAISATGGGSPLHF. The rearrangement uses TRBV10-3 and TRBJ1-6; TRBD1 aligns across 9 bases. With V trimmed by 4 bases and J by 9 bases, 4 bases remained unmatched. This CDR3 region has 14 residues. Germline CDR1 and CDR2: ENHRY and SYGVKD.

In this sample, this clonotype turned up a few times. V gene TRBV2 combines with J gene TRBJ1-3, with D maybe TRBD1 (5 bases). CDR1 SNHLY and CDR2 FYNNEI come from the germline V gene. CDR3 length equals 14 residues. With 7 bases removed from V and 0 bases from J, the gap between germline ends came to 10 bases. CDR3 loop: CASTTGASGNTIYF. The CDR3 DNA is TGTGCCAGCACCACCGGGGCCTCTGGAAACACCATATATTTT.

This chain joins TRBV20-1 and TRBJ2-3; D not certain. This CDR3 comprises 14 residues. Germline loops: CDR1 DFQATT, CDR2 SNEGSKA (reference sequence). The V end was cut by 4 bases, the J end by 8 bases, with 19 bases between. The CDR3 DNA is TGCAGTGCTATCGGAAGCGAGCGCACCTTTACGCAGTATTTT. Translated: CSAIGSERTFTQYF.

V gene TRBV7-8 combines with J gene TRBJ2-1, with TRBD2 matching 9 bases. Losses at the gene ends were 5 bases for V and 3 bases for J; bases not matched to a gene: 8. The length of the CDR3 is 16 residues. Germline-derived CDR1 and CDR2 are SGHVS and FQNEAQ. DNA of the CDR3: TGTGCCAGCAGCGCCCGACTAGCGGAGAACTACAATGAGCAGTTCTTC. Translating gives CASSARLAENYNEQFF.

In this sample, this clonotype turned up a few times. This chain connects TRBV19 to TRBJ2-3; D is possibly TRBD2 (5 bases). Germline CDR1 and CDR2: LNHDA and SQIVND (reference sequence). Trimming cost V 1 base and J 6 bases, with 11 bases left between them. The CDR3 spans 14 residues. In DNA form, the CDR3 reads TGTGCCAGTAGTATAGCATCGGACTCCGATACGCAGTATTTT. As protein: CASSIASDSDTQYF.

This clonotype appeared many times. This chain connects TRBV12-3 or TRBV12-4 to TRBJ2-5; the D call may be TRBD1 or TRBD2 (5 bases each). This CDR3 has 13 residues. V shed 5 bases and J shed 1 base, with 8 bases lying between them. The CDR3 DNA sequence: TGTGCCAGCAGTCCCGGGACCCAAGAGACCCAGTACTTC. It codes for CASSPGTQETQYF.

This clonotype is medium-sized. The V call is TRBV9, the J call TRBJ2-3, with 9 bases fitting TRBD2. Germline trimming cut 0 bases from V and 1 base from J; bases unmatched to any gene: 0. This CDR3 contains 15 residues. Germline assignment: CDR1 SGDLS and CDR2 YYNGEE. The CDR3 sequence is CASSVASGGTDTQYF. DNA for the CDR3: TGTGCCAGCAGCGTAGCTAGCGGGGGCACAGATACGCAGTATTTT.

CDR3 sequence: CASSLAGTSGIFFF. The CDR3 DNA is TGTGCCAGCAGCTTAGCCGGGACTAGCGGGATCTTTTTCTTC. V gene TRBV7-9 combines with J gene TRBJ2-1; TRBD2 aligns across 13 bases. V was pared by 0 bases and J by 16 bases, with 6 bases of the junction left unmatched. The CDR3 has 14 amino acids. Germline values: CDR1 SEHNR, CDR2 FQNEAQ (reference sequence).

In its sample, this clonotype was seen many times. CDR3 residues: CATTLYPQGSGANVLTF. The DNA of the CDR3 is TGTGCCACCACACTTTACCCACAGGGCTCTGGGGCCAACGTCCTGACTTTC. V and J are TRBV2 and TRBJ2-6; D might be TRBD1 (6 bases). From germline, CDR1 is SNHLY and CDR2 FYNNEI. The CDR3 contains 17 residues. Deletions cut 10 bases from V and 0 bases from J, with 19 bases between.

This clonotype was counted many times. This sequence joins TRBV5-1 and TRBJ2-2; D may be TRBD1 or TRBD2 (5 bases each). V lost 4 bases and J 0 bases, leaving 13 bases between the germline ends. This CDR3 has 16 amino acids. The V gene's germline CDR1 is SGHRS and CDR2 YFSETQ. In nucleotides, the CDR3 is TGCGCCAGCAGCCCGGGGACCCGTACGAACACCGGGGAGCTGTTTTTT. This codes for CASSPGTRTNTGELFF.

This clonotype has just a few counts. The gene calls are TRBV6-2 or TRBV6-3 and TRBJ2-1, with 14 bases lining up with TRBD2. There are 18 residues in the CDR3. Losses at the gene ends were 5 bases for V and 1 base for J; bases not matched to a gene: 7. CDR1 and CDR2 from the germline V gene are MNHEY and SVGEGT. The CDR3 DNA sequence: TGTGCCAGCAGTCCGGGACTAGCGGGAGTTCGGTCCTACAATGAGCAGTTCTTC. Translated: CASSPGLAGVRSYNEQFF.

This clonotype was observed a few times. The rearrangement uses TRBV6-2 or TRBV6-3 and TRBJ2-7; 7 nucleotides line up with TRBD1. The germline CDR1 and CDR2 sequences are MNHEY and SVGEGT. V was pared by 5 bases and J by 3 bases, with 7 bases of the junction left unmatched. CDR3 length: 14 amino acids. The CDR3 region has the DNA TGTGCCAGCAGTGAGAGGGGGCGCCTCTACGAGCAGTACTTC. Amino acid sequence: CASSERGRLYEQYF.

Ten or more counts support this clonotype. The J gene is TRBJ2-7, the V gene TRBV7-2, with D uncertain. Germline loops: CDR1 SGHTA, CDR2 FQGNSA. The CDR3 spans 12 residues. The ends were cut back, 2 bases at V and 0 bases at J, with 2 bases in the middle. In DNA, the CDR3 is TGTGCCAGCAGCTTAAACTCCTACGAGCAGTACTTC. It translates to CASSLNSYEQYF.

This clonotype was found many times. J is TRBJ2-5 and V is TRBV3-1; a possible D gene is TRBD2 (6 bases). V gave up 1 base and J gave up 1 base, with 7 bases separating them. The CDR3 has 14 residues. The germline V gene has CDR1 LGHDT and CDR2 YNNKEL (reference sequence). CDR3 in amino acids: CASSQGDSQETQYF. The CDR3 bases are TGTGCCAGCAGCCAAGGGGACTCCCAAGAGACCCAGTACTTC.

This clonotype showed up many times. The CDR3 region is CASSSDTGSGGLDTQYF. CDR3 DNA: TGTGCCAGCAGCTCGGATACGGGGAGCGGCGGCCTAGATACGCAGTATTTT. The gene calls are TRBV5-4 and TRBJ2-3; a weak D match, TRBD2 (5 bases). Germline CDR1 is SGHNT and CDR2 is YYREEE (reference sequence). The CDR3 sequence is 17 residues long. With 3 bases removed from V and 5 bases from J, the gap between germline ends came to 22 bases.

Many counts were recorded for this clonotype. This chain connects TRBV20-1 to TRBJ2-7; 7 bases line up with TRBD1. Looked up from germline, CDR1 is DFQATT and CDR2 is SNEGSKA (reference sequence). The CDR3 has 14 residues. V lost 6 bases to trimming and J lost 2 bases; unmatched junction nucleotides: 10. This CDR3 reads CSASPGTAAYEQYF. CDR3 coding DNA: TGCAGTGCGTCTCCCGGGACAGCCGCCTACGAGCAGTACTTC.

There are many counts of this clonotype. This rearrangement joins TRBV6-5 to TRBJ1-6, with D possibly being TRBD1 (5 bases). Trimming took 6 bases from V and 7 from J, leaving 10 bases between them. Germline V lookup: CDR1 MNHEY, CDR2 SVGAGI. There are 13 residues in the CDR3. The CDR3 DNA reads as TGTGCCAGCAGGCAGGACAACAATTCACCCCTCCACTTT. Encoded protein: CASRQDNNSPLHF.

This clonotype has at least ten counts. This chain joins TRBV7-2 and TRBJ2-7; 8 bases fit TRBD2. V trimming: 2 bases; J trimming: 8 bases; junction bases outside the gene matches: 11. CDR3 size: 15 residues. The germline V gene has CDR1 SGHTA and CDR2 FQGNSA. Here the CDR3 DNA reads TGTGCCAGCAGCTTACCGGTGGCGGGAGGTGACAAGCAGTACTTC. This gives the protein CASSLPVAGGDKQYF.

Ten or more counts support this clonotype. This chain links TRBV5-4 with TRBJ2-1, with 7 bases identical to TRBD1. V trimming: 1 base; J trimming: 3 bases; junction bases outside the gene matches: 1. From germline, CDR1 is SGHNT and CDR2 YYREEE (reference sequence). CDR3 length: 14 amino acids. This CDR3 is CASSLTGDYNEQFF. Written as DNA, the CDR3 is TGTGCCAGCAGCTTGACAGGGGACTACAATGAGCAGTTCTTC.